These 18 T cell receptor beta chains originate from one sample sequenced in a study of CD8+ T cells in alopecia areata. cDNA prepared by RNA extraction and subsequent reverse transcription served as the template for sequencing. Sequenced by immunoSEQ multiplex PCR; TCRdb stores in-frame clones only, minus some. The sample lists around 160,000 clones; around 87% were seen once. The sequencing used CD8+ T cells sorted from blood, collected at week 0. All receptors derive from a human donor with alopecia areata.

The chain has TRBV9 and TRBJ1-2; D gene uncertain. Deletions cut 0 bases from V and 4 bases from J, with 16 bases between. The CDR3 has 16 residues. Per germline, CDR1 SGDLS and CDR2 YYNGEE. In nucleotides, the CDR3 is TGTGCCAGCAGCGTAGATTCCCGCAAGACTCTCTATGGCTACACCTTC. This sequence encodes CASSVDSRKTLYGYTF.

CDR3 sequence (DNA): TGTGCCAGCAGCCCGGCGGGCAGTGAGCAGTTCTTC. Translating gives CASSPAGSEQFF. V is TRBV7-9 and J is TRBJ2-1, with D perhaps matching TRBD2 (5 bases). V was trimmed by 5 bases and J by 9 bases, leaving 11 bases between them. Per germline, CDR1 SEHNR and CDR2 FQNEAQ (reference sequence). CDR3 length: 12 residues.

This chain connects TRBV5-6 to TRBJ2-1, with 7 bases identical to TRBD1. This CDR3 contains 15 residues. CDR1 is SGHDT, CDR2 YYEEEE, per germline. Germline trimming cut 5 bases from V and 8 bases from J; bases unmatched to any gene: 13. CDR3 in amino acids: CASSSGGIGWDEQFF. The CDR3 nucleotides read TGTGCCAGCAGTTCAGGGGGTATCGGGTGGGATGAGCAGTTCTTC.

This sequence joins TRBV4-1 and TRBJ2-7, with 9 positions matching TRBD2. V shed 2 bases and J 0 bases; nucleotides not matched to a gene: 2. This CDR3 is built from 15 residues. Germline CDR1 MGHRA, CDR2 YSYEKL. CDR3 DNA: TGCGCCAGCAGCCAACTAGCGGGGAGCTCCTACGAGCAGTACTTC. This translates into CASSQLAGSSYEQYF.

This clone was observed a single time. The chain joins TRBV29-1 to TRBJ1-1; D is perhaps TRBD1 (5 bases). Germline CDR1 reads SQVTM; CDR2 reads ANQGSEA. The V end lost 0 bases, the J end lost 7 bases, and 9 bases lay between the germline ends. The CDR3 sequence is 12 residues long. The CDR3 sequence: CSVEDWGFEAFF. The CDR3 nucleotides are TGCAGCGTTGAAGATTGGGGCTTTGAAGCTTTCTTT.

A single count supports this clone. The chain couples TRBV27 to TRBJ2-5; D gene uncertain. This CDR3 is 10 amino acids long. Per germline, CDR1 MNHEY and CDR2 SMNVEV (reference sequence). The V and J ends lost 4 bases and 5 bases respectively, with 2 bases between them. The CDR3 spells CASSWETQYF. In nucleotides, the CDR3 is TGTGCCAGCAGTTGGGAGACCCAGTACTTC.

The rearrangement uses TRBV7-6 and TRBJ1-3; 11 bases align to TRBD1. The CDR3 extends over 17 amino acids. CDR1 and CDR2 from the germline V gene are SGHVS and FNYEAQ. V was pared by 1 base and J by 1 base, with 3 bases of the junction left unmatched. The CDR3 region is CASSLVRDRGSGNTIYF. The CDR3 DNA follows: TGTGCCAGCAGCTTAGTTCGGGACAGGGGGTCTGGAAACACCATATATTTT.

The chain has TRBV5-8 and TRBJ2-2, with D unresolved. The CDR3 length is 14 residues. With 1 base removed from V and 3 bases from J, the gap between germline ends came to 7 bases. The germline V gene encodes CDR1 SGHTS and CDR2 YDEGEE. CDR3 sequence reads: CASSLNRYTGELFF. The CDR3 DNA sequence: TGTGCCAGCAGCTTGAATAGATACACCGGGGAGCTGTTTTTT.

This sequence joins TRBV7-9 and TRBJ2-5, with 7 bases matching TRBD1. Germline V gene lookup returns CDR1 SEHNR and CDR2 FQNEAQ (reference sequence). The V gene end was trimmed by 5 bases and the J gene end by 11 bases; junction bases not matched to a gene: 14. This CDR3 spans 14 amino acids. CDR3 sequence reads: CASSHRDSVEEQYF. The CDR3 nucleotides read TGTGCCAGCAGCCACCGGGACAGCGTAGAGGAGCAGTACTTC.

The chain combines TRBV7-9 with TRBJ2-7; perhaps D is TRBD1 or TRBD2 (5 bases each). CDR3 length equals 16 residues. V lost 3 bases and J lost 3, with 18 bases in between. Germline loops: CDR1 SEHNR, CDR2 FQNEAQ (reference sequence). CDR3 amino acids: CASSLVRGTGYYEQYF. The DNA for the CDR3 is TGTGCCAGCAGCTTGGTCCGAGGGACGGGATACTACGAGCAGTACTTC.

V is TRBV7-8 and J is TRBJ2-7; TRBD2 might be the D (5 bases). Germline assignment: CDR1 SGHVS and CDR2 FQNEAQ. The CDR3 is 15 amino acids. V lost 5 bases to trimming and J lost 3 bases, with 17 bases between them. The CDR3 sequence is CASSLEVVGIYEQYF. CDR3 nucleotides: TGTGCCAGCAGCCTGGAGGTAGTTGGGATCTACGAGCAGTACTTC.

V and J are TRBV11-2 and TRBJ2-1; D is unresolved. Deletions cut 4 bases from V and 4 bases from J, with 14 bases between. Germline V lookup: CDR1 SGHAT, CDR2 FQNNGV. This CDR3 contains 15 residues. The CDR3: CASSSPWTEYNEQFF. CDR3 sequence (DNA): TGTGCCAGCAGCTCCCCTTGGACGGAGTACAATGAGCAGTTCTTC.

By share, this clone counts as medium-sized (0.01 to 0.1%). This sequence joins TRBV7-3 and TRBJ2-7, with 8 positions matching TRBD1. Germline CDR1 is SGHTA and CDR2 is FQGTGA. The ends lost 5 bases at V and 2 bases at J; junction bases unmatched: 5. The CDR3 has 14 residues. This chain's CDR3 is CASSRGQGAYEQYF. The CDR3, as DNA: TGTGCCAGCAGCCGAGGACAGGGAGCCTACGAGCAGTACTTC. The full variable domain, completed using reference TRBV7-3 and TRBJ2-7, is GAGVSQTPSNKVTEKGKYVELRCDPISGHTALYWYRQSLGQGPEFLIYFQGTGAADDSGLPNDRFFAVRPEGSVSTLKIQRTERGDSAVYLCASSRGQGAYEQYFGPGTRLTVT.

The V and J genes are TRBV2 and TRBJ2-2; D assignment may be TRBD1 or TRBD2 (5 bases each). V dropped 6 bases and J dropped 3 bases, with 23 bases sitting between them. Germline CDR1 SNHLY, CDR2 FYNNEI. The CDR3 spans 18 residues. In DNA form, the CDR3 reads TGTGCCAGCAGAATATCCCGAGGATTGGGGGTGGACACCGGGGAGCTGTTTTTT. It codes for CASRISRGLGVDTGELFF.

The chain couples TRBV28 to TRBJ1-6, with 9 positions matching TRBD1. CDR1 and CDR2 (germline): MDHEN, SYDVKM. V was pared by 11 bases and J by 6 bases, with 8 bases of the junction left unmatched. This CDR3 comprises 14 residues. The CDR3 reads CASKRDRANSPLHF. The CDR3 DNA follows: TGTGCCTCAAAGAGGGACAGGGCTAATTCACCCCTCCACTTT.

This sequence joins TRBV2 and TRBJ1-2; perhaps TRBD1 as D (5 bases). Germline-derived CDR1 and CDR2 are SNHLY and FYNNEI. The CDR3 runs to 13 residues. Trimming cost V 9 bases and J 6 bases, with 17 bases left between them. CDR3 bases: TGTGCCAGATCAGGTCAGGGACTAGATGGCTACACCTTC. Amino acid sequence: CARSGQGLDGYTF. The full variable domain, its missing parts supplied by reference TRBV2 and TRBJ1-2, is EPEVTQTPSHQVTQMGQEVILRCVPISNHLYFYWYRQILGQKVEFLVSFYNNEISEKSEIFDDQFSVERPDGSNFTLKIRSTKLEDSAMYFCARSGQGLDGYTFGSGTRLTVV.

The chain uses TRBV4-1 and TRBJ2-3; D remains ambiguous. CDR1 is MGHRA and CDR2 is YSYEKL in the germline V gene. Deletions cut 0 bases from V and 2 bases from J, with 6 bases between. This CDR3 contains 14 residues. This chain's CDR3 is CASSQEYNTDTQYF. The DNA of the CDR3 is TGCGCCAGCAGCCAAGAGTACAACACAGATACGCAGTATTTT.

The gene calls are TRBV5-4 and TRBJ2-7, with D perhaps TRBD1 or TRBD2 (5 bases each). Germline V gene sequence: CDR1 SGHNT, CDR2 YYREEE (reference sequence). V was pared by 9 bases and J by 6 bases, with 16 bases between. This CDR3 has 12 amino acids. The CDR3 sequence: CATQDGNFEQYF. DNA for the CDR3: TGTGCCACACAGGACGGGAACTTCGAGCAGTACTTC.